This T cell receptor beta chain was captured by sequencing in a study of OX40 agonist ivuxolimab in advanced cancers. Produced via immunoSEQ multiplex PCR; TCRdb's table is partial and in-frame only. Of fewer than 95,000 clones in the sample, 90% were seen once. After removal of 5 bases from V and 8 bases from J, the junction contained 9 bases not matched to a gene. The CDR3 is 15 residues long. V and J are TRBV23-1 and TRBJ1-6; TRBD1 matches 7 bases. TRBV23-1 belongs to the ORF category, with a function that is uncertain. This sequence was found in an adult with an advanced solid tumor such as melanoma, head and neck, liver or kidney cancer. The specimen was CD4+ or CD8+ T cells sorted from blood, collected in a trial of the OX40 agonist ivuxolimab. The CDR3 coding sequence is TGCGCCAGCAGTGTTGTCAGGGGGTCAGATTCACCCCTCCACTTT. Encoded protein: CASSVVRGSDSPLHF.